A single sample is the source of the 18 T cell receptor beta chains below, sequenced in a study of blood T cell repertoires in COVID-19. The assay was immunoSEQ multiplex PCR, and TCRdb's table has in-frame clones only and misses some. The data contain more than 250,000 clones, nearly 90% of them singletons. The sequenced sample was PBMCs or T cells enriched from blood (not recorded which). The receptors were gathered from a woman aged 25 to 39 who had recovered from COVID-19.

The CDR3 region is CASSPTTTGSGANVLTF. CDR3 nucleotide sequence: TGCGCCAGCAGCCCTACTACGACAGGGTCTGGGGCCAACGTCCTGACTTTC. The chain carries TRBV5-1 and TRBJ2-6; 7 bases line up with TRBD1. CDR1 is SGHRS and CDR2 is YFSETQ in the germline V gene. With 4 bases clipped from V and 1 base from J, the junction kept 8 bases outside the gene matches. CDR3 size: 17 residues.

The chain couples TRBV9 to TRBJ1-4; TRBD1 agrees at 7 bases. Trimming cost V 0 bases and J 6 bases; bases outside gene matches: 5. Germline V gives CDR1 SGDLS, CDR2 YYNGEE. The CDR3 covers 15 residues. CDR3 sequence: CASSVAKQGYEKLFF. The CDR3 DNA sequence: TGTGCCAGCAGCGTAGCTAAACAGGGGTATGAAAAACTGTTTTTT.

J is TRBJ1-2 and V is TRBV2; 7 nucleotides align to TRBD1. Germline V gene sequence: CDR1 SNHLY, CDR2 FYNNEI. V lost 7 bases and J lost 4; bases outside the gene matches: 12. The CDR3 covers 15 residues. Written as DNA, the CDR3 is TGTGCCAGCACTCTAGACAGGGCCTCCCTCTATGGCTACACCTTC. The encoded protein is CASTLDRASLYGYTF.

The CDR3 loop reads CATSDHRTGTNTGELFF. The DNA for the CDR3 is TGTGCCACCAGTGATCATAGGACAGGGACCAACACCGGGGAGCTGTTTTTT. V usage is TRBV24-1 and J usage is TRBJ2-2, with TRBD1 identical over 8 bases. The V gene's germline CDR1 is KGHDR and CDR2 SFDVKD. The length of the CDR3 is 17 residues. Unmatched junction bases numbered 7, after V lost 3 bases and J lost 2 bases.

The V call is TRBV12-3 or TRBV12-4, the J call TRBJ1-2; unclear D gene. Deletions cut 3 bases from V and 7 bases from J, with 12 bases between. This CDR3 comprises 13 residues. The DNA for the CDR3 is TGTGCCAGCAGTTTGCGCCGGGGTGGTGGCTACACCTTC. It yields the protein CASSLRRGGGYTF.

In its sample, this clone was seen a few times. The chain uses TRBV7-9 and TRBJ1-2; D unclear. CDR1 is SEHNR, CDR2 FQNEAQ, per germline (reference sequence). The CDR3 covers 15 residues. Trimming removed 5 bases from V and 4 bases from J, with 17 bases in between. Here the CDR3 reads CASSQTPLMGYGYTF. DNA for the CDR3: TGTGCCAGCAGCCAGACACCTTTAATGGGCTATGGCTACACCTTC. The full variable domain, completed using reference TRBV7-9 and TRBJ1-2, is DTGVSQNPRHKITKRGQNVTFRCDPISEHNRLYWYRQTLGQGPEFLTYFQNEAQLEKSRLLSDRFSAERPKGSFSTLEIQRTEQGDSAMYLCASSQTPLMGYGYTFGSGTRLTVV.

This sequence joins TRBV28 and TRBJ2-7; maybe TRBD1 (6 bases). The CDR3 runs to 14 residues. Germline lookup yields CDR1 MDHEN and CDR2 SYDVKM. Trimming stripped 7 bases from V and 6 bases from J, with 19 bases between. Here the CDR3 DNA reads TGTGCCAGCACACACCGGGACATCGTCTTCGAGCAGTACTTC. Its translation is CASTHRDIVFEQYF. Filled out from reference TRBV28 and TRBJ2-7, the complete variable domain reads DVKVTQSSRYLVKRTGEKVFLECVQDMDHENMFWYRQDPGLGLRLIYFSYDVKMKEKGDIPEGYSVSREKKERFSLILESASTNQTSMYLCASTHRDIVFEQYFGPGTRLTVT.

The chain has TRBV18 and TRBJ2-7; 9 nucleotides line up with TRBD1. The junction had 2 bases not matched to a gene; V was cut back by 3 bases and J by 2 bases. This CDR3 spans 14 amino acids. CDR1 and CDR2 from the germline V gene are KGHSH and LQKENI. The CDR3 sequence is CASSPRTGAYEQYF. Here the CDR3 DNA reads TGTGCCAGCTCACCTCGGACAGGGGCCTACGAGCAGTACTTC.

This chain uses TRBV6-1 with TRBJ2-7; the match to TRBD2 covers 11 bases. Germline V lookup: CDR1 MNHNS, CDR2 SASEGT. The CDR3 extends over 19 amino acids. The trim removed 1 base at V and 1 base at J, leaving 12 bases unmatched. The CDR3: CASSEEGYLAGGRSYEQYF. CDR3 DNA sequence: TGTGCCAGCAGTGAAGAGGGGTATCTAGCGGGGGGCAGGTCCTACGAGCAGTACTTC.

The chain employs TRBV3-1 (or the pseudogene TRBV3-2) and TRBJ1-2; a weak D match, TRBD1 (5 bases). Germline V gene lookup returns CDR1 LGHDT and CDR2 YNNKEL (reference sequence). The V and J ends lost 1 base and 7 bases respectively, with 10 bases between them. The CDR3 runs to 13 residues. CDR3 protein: CASSQGQGGGYTF. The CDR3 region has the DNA TGTGCCAGCAGCCAAGGGCAGGGAGGTGGCTACACCTTC.

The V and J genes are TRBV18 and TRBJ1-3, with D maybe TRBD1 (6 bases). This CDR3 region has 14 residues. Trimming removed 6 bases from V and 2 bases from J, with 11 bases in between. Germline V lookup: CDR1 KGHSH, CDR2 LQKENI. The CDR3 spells CASSPQGPGNTIYF. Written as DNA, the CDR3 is TGTGCCAGCTCTCCCCAGGGGCCTGGAAACACCATATATTTT.

The CDR3 reads CATSPDRRTGYTF. CDR3 sequence (DNA): TGTGCCACCAGTCCGGACAGGCGGACTGGCTACACCTTC. V gene TRBV15 combines with J gene TRBJ1-2; TRBD1 matches at 7 bases. Germline V lookup: CDR1 LNHNV, CDR2 YYDKDF (reference sequence). Trimming took 6 bases from V and 7 from J; bases not matched to a gene: 8. The CDR3 length is 13 residues.

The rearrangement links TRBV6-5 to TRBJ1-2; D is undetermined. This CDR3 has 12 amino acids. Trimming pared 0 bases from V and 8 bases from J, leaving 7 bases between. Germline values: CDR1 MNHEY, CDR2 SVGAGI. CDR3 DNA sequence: TGTGCCAGCAGTTACTCGGGCACAGGCTACACCTTC. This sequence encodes CASSYSGTGYTF.

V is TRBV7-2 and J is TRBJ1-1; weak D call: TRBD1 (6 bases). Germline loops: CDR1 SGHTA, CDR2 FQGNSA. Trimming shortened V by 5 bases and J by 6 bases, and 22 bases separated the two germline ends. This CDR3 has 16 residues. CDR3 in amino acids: CASSPRGGAWRPEAFF. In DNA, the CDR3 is TGTGCCAGCAGCCCGAGGGGGGGGGCTTGGCGCCCTGAAGCTTTCTTT.

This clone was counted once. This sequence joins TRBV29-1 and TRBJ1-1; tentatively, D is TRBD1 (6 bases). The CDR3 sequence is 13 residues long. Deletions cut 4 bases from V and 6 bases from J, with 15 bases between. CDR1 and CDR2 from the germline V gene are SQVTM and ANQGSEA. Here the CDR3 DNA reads TGCAGCGTTGTCTGGGGGCAGGGCGCTGAAGCTTTCTTT. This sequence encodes CSVVWGQGAEAFF.

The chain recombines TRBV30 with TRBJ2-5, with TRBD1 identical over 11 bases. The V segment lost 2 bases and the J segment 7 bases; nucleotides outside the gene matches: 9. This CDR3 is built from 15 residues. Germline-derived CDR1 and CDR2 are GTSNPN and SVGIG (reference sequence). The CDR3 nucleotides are TGTGCCTGGAGTCGGGACAGGGGGATTGTTGTGACCCAGTACTTC. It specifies CAWSRDRGIVVTQYF.

CDR3 amino acids: CASSSGGTDTQYF. The CDR3 DNA follows: TGTGCCAGCAGCTCGGGGGGCACAGATACGCAGTATTTT. The chain recombines TRBV7-3 with TRBJ2-3; D might be TRBD2 (6 bases). Germline V CDR1 and CDR2: SGHTA, FQGTGA. This CDR3 spans 13 amino acids. V was cut by 4 bases and J by 1 base, with 6 bases left in between. The full variable domain, with the rest looked up from reference TRBV7-3 and TRBJ2-3, is GAGVSQTPSNKVTEKGKYVELRCDPISGHTALYWYRQSLGQGPEFLIYFQGTGAADDSGLPNDRFFAVRPEGSVSTLKIQRTERGDSAVYLCASSSGGTDTQYFGPGTRLTVL.

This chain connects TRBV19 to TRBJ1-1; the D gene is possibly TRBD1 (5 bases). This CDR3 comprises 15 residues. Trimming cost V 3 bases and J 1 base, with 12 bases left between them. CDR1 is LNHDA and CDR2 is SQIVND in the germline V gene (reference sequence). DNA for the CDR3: TGTGCCAGTAGTATGTGGGTCGGACAGAACACTGAAGCTTTCTTT. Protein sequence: CASSMWVGQNTEAFF. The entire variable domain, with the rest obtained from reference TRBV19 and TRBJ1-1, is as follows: DGGITQSPKYLFRKEGQNVTLSCEQNLNHDAMYWYRQDPGQGLRLIYYSQIVNDFQKGDIAEGYSVSREKKESFPLTVTSAQKNPTAFYLCASSMWVGQNTEAFFGQGTRLTVV.